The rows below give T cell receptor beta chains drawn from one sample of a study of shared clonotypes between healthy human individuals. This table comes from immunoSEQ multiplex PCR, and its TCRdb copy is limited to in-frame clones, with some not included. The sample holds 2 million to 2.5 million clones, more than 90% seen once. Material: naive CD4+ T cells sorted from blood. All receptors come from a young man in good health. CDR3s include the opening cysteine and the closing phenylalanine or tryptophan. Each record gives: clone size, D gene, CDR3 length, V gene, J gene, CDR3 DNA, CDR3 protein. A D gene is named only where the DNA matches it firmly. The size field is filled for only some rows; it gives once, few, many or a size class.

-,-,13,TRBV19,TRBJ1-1,TGTGCCAGTAGTATAGAAGGGTTGAGTGAAGCTTTCTTT,CASSIEGLSEAFF
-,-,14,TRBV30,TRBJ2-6,TGTGCCTGGAGAGGGGCCTCTGGGGCCAACGTCCTGACTTTC,CAWRGASGANVLTF
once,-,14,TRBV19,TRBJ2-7,TGTGCCAGTAGTATCGCGCAGGGTCGCTACGAGCAGTACTTC,CASSIAQGRYEQYF
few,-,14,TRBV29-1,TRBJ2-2,TGCAGCGGATCACAGGGAGTAGGCACCGGGGAGCTGTTTTTT,CSGSQGVGTGELFF
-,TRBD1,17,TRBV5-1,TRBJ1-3,TGCGCCAGCAGCTTGAACCGGGACAGTGCGTCTGGAAACACCATATATTTT,CASSLNRDSASGNTIYF
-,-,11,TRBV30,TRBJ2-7,TGTGCCTGGGGAGATTCCTACGAGCAGTACTTC,CAWGDSYEQYF
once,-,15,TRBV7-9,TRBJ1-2,TGTGCCAGCAGCTTCTCGCAGGCTTTTAACTATGGCTACACCTTC,CASSFSQAFNYGYTF
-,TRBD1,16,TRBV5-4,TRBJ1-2,TGTGCCAGCAGCTTGGCAGGGGGAGAGAGCAACTATGGCTACACCTTC,CASSLAGGESNYGYTF
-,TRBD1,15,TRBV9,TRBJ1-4,TGTGCCAGCAGCGCCCGGGACAGTTTAAATGAAAAACTGTTTTTT,CASSARDSLNEKLFF
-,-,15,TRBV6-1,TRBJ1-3,TGTGCCAGCAGTGTTAGACAGGTCTCTGGAAACACCATATATTTT,CASSVRQVSGNTIYF
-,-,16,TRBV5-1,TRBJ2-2,TGCGCCAGCAGCACGGAGGGGACGGCATACACCGGGGAGCTGTTTTTT,CASSTEGTAYTGELFF
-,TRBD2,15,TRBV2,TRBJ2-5,TGTGCCAGCAGGCTCTCCTTACTAGCGGGTGGGACCCAGTACTTC,CASRLSLLAGGTQYF
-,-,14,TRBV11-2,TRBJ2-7,TGTGCCAGCAGCCTGTGGAGGGGAACCTACGAGCAGTACTTC,CASSLWRGTYEQYF
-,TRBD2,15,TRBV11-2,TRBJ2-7,TGTGCCAGCAGCCGGGGACTAGCGGAGGCCGGCGAGCAGTACTTC,CASSRGLAEAGEQYF
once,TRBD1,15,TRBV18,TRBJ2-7,TGTGCCAGCTCACCTCCGGGACAGACAAACCACGAGCAGTACTTC,CASSPPGQTNHEQYF
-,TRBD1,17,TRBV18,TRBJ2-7,TGTGCCAGCTCACGTTCCGGGACAGGGTCTTCATACTACGAGCAGTACTTC,CASSRSGTGSSYYEQYF
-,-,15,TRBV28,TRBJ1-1,TGTGCCAGCAGTCTTGTCTACGGGATGAACACTGAAGCTTTCTTT,CASSLVYGMNTEAFF
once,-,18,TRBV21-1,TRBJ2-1,TGTGCCAGCAGCAAAGGGCTTCAATTAAAAAGCTCCTACAATGAGCAGTTCTTC,CASSKGLQLKSSYNEQFF
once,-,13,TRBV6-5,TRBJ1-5,TGTGCCAGCAGGAGGGGGGGAAATCAGCCCCAGCATTTT,CASRRGGNQPQHF
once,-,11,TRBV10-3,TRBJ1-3,TGTGCCATCGGGGACTTAAACACCATATATTTT,CAIGDLNTIYF
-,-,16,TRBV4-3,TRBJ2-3,TGCGCCAGCAGCCAAGACTGGAAAACTAGCACAGATACGCAGTATTTT,CASSQDWKTSTDTQYF